This T cell receptor (beta chain) derives from a study of T cells in Graves' hyperthyroidism and ophthalmopathy. Study-level background: Peripheral blood collection took place at initial diagnosis, before any treatment. Whole-study results and caveats: In simple terms, a model built on 13 V-J features told ophthalmopathy apart from stable hyperthyroidism. Expanded thyroid clonotypes (above 0.001) were mostly also found in blood.

What was amplified from RNA transcripts were TCR beta CDR3 regions. HTBI primers were used for first-round RT-PCR of the TCR CDR3. MiXCR, run by TCRdb on the multiplex PCR reads, gives a single entry per CDR3 protein. The sample has fewer than 300,000 distinct CDR3 sequences, roughly 15% seen once. PBMCs were obtained from roughly 10 ml fresh peripheral blood. Trimming cost V 4 bases and J 7 bases; bases outside gene matches: 11. CDR3 length: 15 amino acids. Germline V gives CDR1 SGDLS, CDR2 YYNGEE. The table lists this clonotype with many counts. Its antigen is unidentified. The chain joins TRBV9 to TRBJ2-5; 9 bases line up with TRBD1. The sample consisted of blood. The sequence came from a woman aged 50 to 65 with Graves' hyperthyroidism that later progressed to Graves' ophthalmopathy. As DNA, the CDR3 is TGTGCCAGCAGCCAATTACAGGGGGCCGAAGGGACCCAGTACTTC. Translating gives CASSQLQGAEGTQYF.